The entry below describes one T cell receptor (beta chain). The CDR3 runs 14 residues. V lost 1 base and J lost 7, with 10 bases in between. Looked up from germline, CDR1 is SGHTA and CDR2 is FQGTGA. This specimen comes from a study of blood T cell repertoires in COVID-19. Profiling relied on immunoSEQ multiplex PCR, and the TCRdb table lists in-frame clones only, not all of them. Of 160,000 or so clones listed, approximately 80% are singletons. The rearrangement joins TRBV7-3 to TRBJ2-2; tentative D call: TRBD1 (6 bases). The source material was peripheral blood. This clonotype was obtained from a woman older than 75 with acute or convalescent COVID-19. The CDR3 bases are TGTGCCAGCAGCTTAATGGGGGCGGGCGGGGAGCTGTTTTTT. It translates to CASSLMGAGGELFF.